This TCR beta chain derives from a study of tumor and adjacent non-tumor tissue in lung cancer. Study background: Stage I to III disease affected ten to eleven men and several women aged about 31 to 80. Findings of the study overall: TCR diversity was significantly greater in tumor than normal lung tissue.

As concerns this clonotype: Antigen: not known.

The ends were cut back, 6 bases at V and 4 bases at J, with 13 bases in the middle. The CDR3 contains 14 residues. TCRbeta libraries were built with three rounds of nested PCR, modified from ARM-PCR. Each CDR3 protein gets one entry after TCRdb re-called the multiplex PCR reads with MiXCR. The sample lists about 48,000 distinct CDR3 sequences, roughly 60% occurring once. RNA was extracted from bulk tissue without any cell sorting. This non-tumor lung sample came from over 3 cm beyond the tumor edge. Chemotherapy-naive patients with new lung cancer underwent thoracic surgery in China, August–November 2014.

The chain has TRBV12-3 or TRBV12-4 and TRBJ1-5; unclear D gene. This clonotype was sampled from a woman in her 70s with non-small cell lung cancer. The source material was distant non-tumor lung tissue. The DNA for the CDR3 is TGTGCCAGCAGCCCACCCCCAAAAAATCAGCCCCAGCATTTT. Its translation: CASSPPPKNQPQHF.